This entry lists 5 T cell receptor beta chains sequenced from one sample in a study of T cell responses to AZD1222 COVID-19 vaccine. TCRdb keeps only in-frame clones here, not all; method: immunoSEQ multiplex PCR. The table has about 93,000 clones, 80% to 90% seen once. The sequences come from peripheral blood, collected 28 days after the second AZD1222 dose. The receptors were sampled from an adult who received the AZD1222 COVID-19 vaccine.

This rearrangement joins TRBV5-6 to TRBJ1-2, with 7 positions matching TRBD1. The germline V gene encodes CDR1 SGHDT and CDR2 YYEEEE. This CDR3 comprises 16 residues. J lost 4 bases, V lost 4 bases, and 13 bases had no gene match. The CDR3 loop is CASSPVGGGIGYGYTF. The CDR3 DNA is TGTGCCAGCAGCCCGGTTGGAGGGGGCATCGGCTATGGCTACACCTTC. The full variable domain, with the rest looked up from reference TRBV5-6 and TRBJ1-2, is DAGVTQSPTHLIKTRGQQVTLRCSPKSGHDTVSWYQQALGQGPQFIFQYYEEEERQRGNFPDRFSGHQFPNYSSELNVNALLLGDSALYLCASSPVGGGIGYGYTFGSGTRLTVV.

Note on this clone: The same CDR3 also results from other DNA sequences found in this sample. The chain employs TRBV20-1 and TRBJ1-1; unclear D gene. Germline values: CDR1 DFQATT, CDR2 SNEGSKA (reference sequence). V lost 3 bases and J lost 1, with 3 bases in between. The CDR3 is made up of 11 amino acids. The CDR3 DNA sequence: TGCAGTGCTAGCAGGAACACTGAAGCTTTCTTT. Translation gives CSASRNTEAFF.

Written as DNA, the CDR3 is TGTGCCAGCAGCCATGACCCGGGACTAGGGCTTCTGTACTTC. This codes for CASSHDPGLGLLYF. V and J are TRBV4-2 and TRBJ2-7, with 8 bases that match TRBD2. V was clipped by 3 bases and J by 12 bases; unmatched bases: 13. Germline CDR1 LGHNA, CDR2 YNFKEQ. The CDR3 contains 14 residues.

The chain combines TRBV6-5 with TRBJ2-7; 9 nucleotides line up with TRBD1. The trim removed 4 bases at V and 4 bases at J, leaving 5 bases unmatched. The CDR3 totals 14 residues. Germline V gene data show CDR1 as MNHEY and CDR2 as SVGAGI. The CDR3 region is CASSWGQGSYEQYF. Here the CDR3 DNA reads TGTGCCAGCAGTTGGGGACAGGGATCATACGAGCAGTACTTC.

The chain is built from TRBV7-4 and TRBJ2-1; 14 bases align to TRBD2. Trimming at V came to 4 bases and at J to 7 bases, leaving 6 bases not matched to a gene. The CDR3 length is 16 residues. CDR1 SGHVT and CDR2 SQSDAQ come from the germline V gene. This chain's CDR3 is CASSCRLAGGPNEQFF. The CDR3, as DNA: TGTGCCAGCAGCTGCCGACTAGCGGGGGGGCCAAATGAGCAGTTCTTC.